This record looks at one T cell receptor (beta chain) sequence and its context. The data originate from a study of blood T cell repertoires in COVID-19. Study context: The samples span acute and convalescent COVID-19 from the United States, Italy and Spain. Sources were T cells, B-cell-depleted T cells, or PBMCs; the material itself was cDNA or gDNA.

Germline CDR1 is KGHSH and CDR2 is LQKENI. The CDR3 is 16 amino acids. V was trimmed by 3 bases and J by 4 bases, leaving 13 bases between them. Original data processing: Nucleated cell number was recorded as an estimate derived from reference gene primer amplification. The assay was immunoSEQ multiplex PCR, and TCRdb's table has in-frame clones only and misses some. V, J and clone size reflect that table, while D and trimming were determined from the DNA. The sample includes about 130,000 clones, approximately 80% seen only once; the top ten take approximately 10%. V gene TRBV18 combines with J gene TRBJ1-6, with a weak D call TRBD1 (5 bases). The sample comprised peripheral blood. This receptor was identified in a man aged 55 to 70 with acute or convalescent COVID-19. The CDR3 protein is CASSPSETVYNSPLHF. The CDR3 nucleotides are TGTGCCAGCTCACCCAGTGAGACAGTATATAATTCACCCCTCCACTTT.